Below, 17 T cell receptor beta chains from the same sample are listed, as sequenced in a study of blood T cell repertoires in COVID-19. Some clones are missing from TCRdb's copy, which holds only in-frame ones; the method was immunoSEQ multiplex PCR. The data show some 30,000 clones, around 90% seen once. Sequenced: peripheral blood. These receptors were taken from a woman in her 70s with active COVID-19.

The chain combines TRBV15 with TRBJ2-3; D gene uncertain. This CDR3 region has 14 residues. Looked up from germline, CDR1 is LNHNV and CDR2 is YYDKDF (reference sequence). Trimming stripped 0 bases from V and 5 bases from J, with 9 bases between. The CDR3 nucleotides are TGTGCCACCAGCAGAGACCCCTCGGGAGATACGCAGTATTTT. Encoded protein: CATSRDPSGDTQYF. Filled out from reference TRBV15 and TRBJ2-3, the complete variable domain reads DAMVIQNPRYQVTQFGKPVTLSCSQTLNHNVMYWYQQKSSQAPKLLFHYYDKDFNNEADTPDNFQSRRPNTSFCFLDIRSPGLGDTAMYLCATSRDPSGDTQYFGPGTRLTVL.

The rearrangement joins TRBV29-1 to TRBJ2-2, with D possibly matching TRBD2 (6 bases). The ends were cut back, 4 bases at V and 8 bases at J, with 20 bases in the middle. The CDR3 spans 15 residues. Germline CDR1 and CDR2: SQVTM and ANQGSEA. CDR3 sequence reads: CSVAALTSITGELFF. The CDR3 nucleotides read TGCAGCGTTGCAGCCCTGACTAGTATAACTGGGGAGCTGTTTTTT.

In DNA, the CDR3 is TGTGCCAGCAGCCAAGAGTTTCGGACTAGCCGCTACACAGATACGCAGTATTTT. Its protein is CASSQEFRTSRYTDTQYF. This chain links TRBV3-1 (or the pseudogene TRBV3-2) with TRBJ2-3; 8 nucleotides match TRBD2. This CDR3 is built from 18 residues. The V segment lost 0 bases and the J segment 2 bases; nucleotides outside the gene matches: 10. Per germline, CDR1 LGHDT and CDR2 YNNKEL (reference sequence).

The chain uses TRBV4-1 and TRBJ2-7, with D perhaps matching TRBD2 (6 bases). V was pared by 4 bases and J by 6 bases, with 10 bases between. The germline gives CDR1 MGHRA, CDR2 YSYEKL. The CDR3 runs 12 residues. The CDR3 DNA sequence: TGCGCCAGCAGCCGCCCCGGGGGCGAGCAGTACTTC. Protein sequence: CASSRPGGEQYF.

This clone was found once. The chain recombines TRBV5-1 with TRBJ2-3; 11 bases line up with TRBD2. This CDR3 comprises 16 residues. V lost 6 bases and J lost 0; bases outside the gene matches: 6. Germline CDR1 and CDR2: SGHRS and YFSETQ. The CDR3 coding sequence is TGCGCCAGCACCCCAATAGCGGGGGGGAGCACAGATACGCAGTATTTT. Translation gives CASTPIAGGSTDTQYF.

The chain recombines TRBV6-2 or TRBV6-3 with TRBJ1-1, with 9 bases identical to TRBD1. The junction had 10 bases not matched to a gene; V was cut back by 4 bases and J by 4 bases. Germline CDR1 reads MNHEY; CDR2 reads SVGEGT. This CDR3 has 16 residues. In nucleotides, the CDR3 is TGTGCCAGCAGTTTCACCGGGACAGGGTCGATCACTGAAGCTTTCTTT. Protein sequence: CASSFTGTGSITEAFF.

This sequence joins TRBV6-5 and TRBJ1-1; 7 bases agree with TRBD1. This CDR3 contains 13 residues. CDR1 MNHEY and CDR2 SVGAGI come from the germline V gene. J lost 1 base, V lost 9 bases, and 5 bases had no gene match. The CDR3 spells CASRRTGNTEAFF. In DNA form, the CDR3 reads TGTGCCAGTCGAAGGACAGGGAACACTGAAGCTTTCTTT.

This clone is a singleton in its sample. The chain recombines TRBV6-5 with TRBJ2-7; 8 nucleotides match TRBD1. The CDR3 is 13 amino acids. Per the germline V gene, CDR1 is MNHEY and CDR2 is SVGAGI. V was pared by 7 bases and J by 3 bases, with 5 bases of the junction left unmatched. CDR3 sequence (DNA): TGTGCCAGCAAACCAGGACAGGGCTACGAGCAGTACTTC. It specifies CASKPGQGYEQYF.

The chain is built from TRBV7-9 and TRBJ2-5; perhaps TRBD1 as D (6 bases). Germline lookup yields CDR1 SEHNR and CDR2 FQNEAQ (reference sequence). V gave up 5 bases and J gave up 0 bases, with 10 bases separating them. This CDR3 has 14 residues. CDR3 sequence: CASSAQGYQETQYF. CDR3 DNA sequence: TGTGCCAGCAGCGCTCAGGGGTACCAAGAGACCCAGTACTTC.

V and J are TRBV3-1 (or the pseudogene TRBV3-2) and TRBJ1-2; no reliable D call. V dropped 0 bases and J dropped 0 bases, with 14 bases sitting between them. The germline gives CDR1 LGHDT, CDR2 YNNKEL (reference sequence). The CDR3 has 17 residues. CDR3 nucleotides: TGTGCCAGCAGCCAAGAAGGTTCCGGGTCCCCTAACTATGGCTACACCTTC. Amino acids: CASSQEGSGSPNYGYTF.

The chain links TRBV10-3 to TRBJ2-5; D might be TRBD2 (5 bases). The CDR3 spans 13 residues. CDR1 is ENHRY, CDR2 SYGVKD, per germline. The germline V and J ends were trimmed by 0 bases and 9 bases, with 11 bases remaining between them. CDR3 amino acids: CAISESSGSSQYF. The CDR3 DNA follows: TGTGCCATCAGTGAGTCGTCGGGGTCCTCCCAGTACTTC.

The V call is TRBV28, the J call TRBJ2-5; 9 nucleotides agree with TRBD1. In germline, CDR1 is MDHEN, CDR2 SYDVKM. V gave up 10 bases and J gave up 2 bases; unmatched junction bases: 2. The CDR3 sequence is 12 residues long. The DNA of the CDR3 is TGTGCCACCGGGACAGGGCAAGAGACCCAGTACTTC. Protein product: CATGTGQETQYF. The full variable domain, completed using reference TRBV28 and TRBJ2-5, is DVKVTQSSRYLVKRTGEKVFLECVQDMDHENMFWYRQDPGLGLRLIYFSYDVKMKEKGDIPEGYSVSREKKERFSLILESASTNQTSMYLCATGTGQETQYFGPGTRLLVL.

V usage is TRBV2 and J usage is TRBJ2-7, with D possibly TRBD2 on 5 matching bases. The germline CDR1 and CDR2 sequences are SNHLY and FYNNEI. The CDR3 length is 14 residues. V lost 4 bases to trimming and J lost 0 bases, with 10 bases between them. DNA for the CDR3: TGTGCCAGCAGTGTTTCGGGGTACTCCTACGAGCAGTACTTC. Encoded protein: CASSVSGYSYEQYF.

CDR3 DNA sequence: TGTGCCAGCAGTCCCCGGGGAGGGGAGCCCTACGAGCAGTACTTC. Protein: CASSPRGGEPYEQYF. V usage is TRBV27 and J usage is TRBJ2-7; 7 nucleotides agree with TRBD2. The CDR3 contains 15 residues. Germline V gene sequence: CDR1 MNHEY, CDR2 SMNVEV (reference sequence). V dropped 5 bases and J dropped 2; count of bases not matched to a gene: 9.

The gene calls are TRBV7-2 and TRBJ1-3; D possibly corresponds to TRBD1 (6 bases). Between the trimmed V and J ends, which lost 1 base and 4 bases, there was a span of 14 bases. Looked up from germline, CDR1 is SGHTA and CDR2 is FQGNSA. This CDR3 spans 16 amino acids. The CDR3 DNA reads TGTGCCAGCAGCTTAGTAGGCGGACAGTACGGAAACACCATATATTTT. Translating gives CASSLVGGQYGNTIYF.

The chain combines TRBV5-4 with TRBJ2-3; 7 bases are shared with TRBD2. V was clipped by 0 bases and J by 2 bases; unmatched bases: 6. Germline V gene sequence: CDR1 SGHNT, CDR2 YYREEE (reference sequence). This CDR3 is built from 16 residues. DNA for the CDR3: TGTGCCAGCAGCTTGGCCCCAGCGGGGAACACAGATACGCAGTATTTT. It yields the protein CASSLAPAGNTDTQYF.

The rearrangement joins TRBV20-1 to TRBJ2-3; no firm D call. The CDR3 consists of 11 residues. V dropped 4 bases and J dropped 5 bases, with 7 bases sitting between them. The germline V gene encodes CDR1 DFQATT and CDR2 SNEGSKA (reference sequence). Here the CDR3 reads CSANKRDTQYF. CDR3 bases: TGCAGTGCTAACAAGCGAGATACGCAGTATTTT.